The 19 T cell receptor beta chains listed next were all sequenced from one sample in a study of CD8 T cells in Susac syndrome. RNA was extracted with the RNeasy kit, and a quantity of roughly 0.5 to 1 ug was reverse transcribed using random hexamers. TCRdb reprocessed the immunoSEQ multiplex PCR reads with MiXCR, giving one entry per CDR3 protein. The data contain about 290,000 distinct CDR3 sequences, about 88% of them singletons. Source material: CD8+ T cells from PBMCs. The receptors here all came from a human donor with multiple sclerosis.

The rearrangement links TRBV6-5 to TRBJ2-2; weak D call: TRBD1 (5 bases). V was shortened by 5 bases and J by 1 base, with 11 bases between the two germline ends. The CDR3 has 15 amino acids. Germline assignment: CDR1 MNHEY and CDR2 SVGAGI. The CDR3 reads CASSQTVMNTGELFF. The DNA for the CDR3 is TGTGCCAGCAGTCAGACAGTTATGAACACCGGGGAGCTGTTTTTT.

This clonotype was detected once. J is TRBJ2-3 and V is TRBV7-9, with D uncertain. This CDR3 has 16 amino acids. Germline V lookup: CDR1 SEHNR, CDR2 FQNEAQ (reference sequence). The V end was cut by 1 base, the J end by 2 bases, with 13 bases between. Here the CDR3 DNA reads TGTGCCAGCAGCTTAGGTTTCTTGGGGTACACAGATACGCAGTATTTT. Encoded protein: CASSLGFLGYTDTQYF.

The chain recombines TRBV30 with TRBJ2-7; 9 bases are a match to TRBD1. Trimming cost V 3 bases and J 2 bases; bases outside gene matches: 14. CDR3 length equals 17 residues. Germline loops: CDR1 GTSNPN, CDR2 SVGIG (reference sequence). CDR3 DNA: TGTGCCTGGAGGAGTGACAGGGGGAAGCGCCTTGCCTACGAGCAGTACTTC. This codes for CAWRSDRGKRLAYEQYF. Variable domain in full (rest from reference TRBV30 and TRBJ2-7): SQTIHQWPATLVQPVGSPLSLECTVEGTSNPNLYWYRQAAGRGLQLLFYSVGIGQISSEVPQNLSASRPQDRQFILSSKKLLLSDSGFYLCAWRSDRGKRLAYEQYFGPGTRLTVT.

The V call is TRBV4-1, the J call TRBJ1-4; TRBD1 might be the D (6 bases). V was pared by 4 bases and J by 3 bases, with 15 bases between. This CDR3 spans 16 amino acids. Per the germline V gene, CDR1 is MGHRA and CDR2 is YSYEKL. CDR3 DNA: TGCGCCAGCAGCCCGGGACATTTGTCAGCTAATGAAAAACTGTTTTTT. Its protein is CASSPGHLSANEKLFF.

This clonotype is a singleton in its sample. The gene calls are TRBV20-1 and TRBJ2-5, with 7 bases lining up with TRBD2. Germline values: CDR1 DFQATT, CDR2 SNEGSKA (reference sequence). V shed 6 bases and J 7 bases; nucleotides not matched to a gene: 17. CDR3 length: 15 amino acids. This chain's CDR3 is CSAKRRRGSMGTQYF. In nucleotides, the CDR3 is TGCAGTGCAAAACGTAGGCGGGGGTCTATGGGGACCCAGTACTTC.

The CDR3 loop reads CASSLRGEVGYEQYF. The CDR3 DNA is TGTGCCAGCAGCTTAAGGGGTGAGGTTGGCTACGAGCAGTACTTC. The chain employs TRBV7-3 and TRBJ2-7; D not resolved. Germline assignment: CDR1 SGHTA and CDR2 FQGTGA. The CDR3 totals 15 residues. The V gene lost 1 base and the J gene lost 3 bases, with 13 bases spanning the gap.

The chain employs TRBV18 and TRBJ2-7; TRBD1 matches at 7 bases. Trimming cost V 2 bases and J 4 bases; bases outside gene matches: 8. The CDR3 runs 15 residues. CDR1 KGHSH and CDR2 LQKENI come from the germline V gene. CDR3 sequence reads: CASSPDRVMSYEQYF. The CDR3 coding sequence is TGTGCCAGCTCACCAGACAGGGTAATGTCGTACGAGCAGTACTTC.

This clonotype has a handful of counts. The chain recombines TRBV20-1 with TRBJ2-7; 9 positions agree with TRBD1. There are 15 residues in the CDR3. The junction had 7 bases not matched to a gene; V was cut back by 4 bases and J by 0 bases. Looked up from germline, CDR1 is DFQATT and CDR2 is SNEGSKA (reference sequence). This CDR3 reads CSAIWTGASSYEQYF. As DNA, the CDR3 is TGCAGTGCTATTTGGACAGGGGCGAGCTCCTACGAGCAGTACTTC.

V usage is TRBV27 and J usage is TRBJ2-3; D is unclear. Trimming took 5 bases from V and 0 from J, leaving 15 bases between them. The CDR3 totals 16 residues. CDR1 is MNHEY and CDR2 is SMNVEV in the germline V gene (reference sequence). In nucleotides, the CDR3 is TGTGCCAGCAGTGGATTGGTGGATACTAGCACAGATACGCAGTATTTT. Translation gives CASSGLVDTSTDTQYF.

J is TRBJ2-5 and V is TRBV4-3; perhaps TRBD2 as D (5 bases). The V end was cut by 2 bases, the J end by 5 bases, with 15 bases between. Germline V gene data show CDR1 as LGHNA and CDR2 as YSLEER. CDR3 length: 15 amino acids. The CDR3 nucleotides read TGCGCCAGCAGCCAAAGGGTAGAGGGCGAGGAGACCCAGTACTTC. Amino acids: CASSQRVEGEETQYF.

The chain recombines TRBV7-6 with TRBJ1-5; D is unresolved. Germline CDR1 and CDR2: SGHVS and FNYEAQ. The CDR3 runs 13 residues. V shed 3 bases and J shed 5 bases, with 8 bases lying between them. CDR3 in amino acids: CASSLGIDQPQHF. CDR3 DNA sequence: TGTGCCAGCAGCTTGGGCATAGATCAGCCCCAGCATTTT.

The chain recombines TRBV2 with TRBJ2-7; 9 bases agree with TRBD1. Germline V gives CDR1 SNHLY, CDR2 FYNNEI. V dropped 3 bases and J dropped 1; count of bases not matched to a gene: 4. This CDR3 comprises 15 residues. CDR3 region: CASSDYRGRSYEQYF. DNA for the CDR3: TGTGCCAGCAGTGATTACAGGGGGCGATCCTACGAGCAGTACTTC.

The CDR3 sequence: CASSARDRGLHTEAFF. Written as DNA, the CDR3 is TGTGCCAGCAGCGCCCGGGACAGGGGACTTCACACTGAAGCTTTCTTT. The chain links TRBV9 to TRBJ1-1; 10 nucleotides match TRBD1. Germline trimming cut 3 bases from V and 3 bases from J; bases unmatched to any gene: 8. Germline-derived CDR1 and CDR2 are SGDLS and YYNGEE. This CDR3 spans 16 amino acids.

The chain carries TRBV4-3 and TRBJ2-2; 7 bases map to TRBD2. In germline, CDR1 is LGHNA, CDR2 YSLEER. This CDR3 contains 17 residues. V shed 0 bases, J shed 3 bases, and the junction held 7 bases outside the gene matches. The CDR3 DNA follows: TGCGCCAGCAGCCAAGAGGGTCTAGCGGAATACACCGGGGAGCTGTTTTTT. Protein sequence: CASSQEGLAEYTGELFF.

This chain links TRBV24-1 with TRBJ1-3, with D perhaps TRBD1 (5 bases). CDR3 length: 16 residues. Germline V gene sequence: CDR1 KGHDR, CDR2 SFDVKD. Trimming pared 3 bases from V and 3 bases from J, leaving 14 bases between. The CDR3 nucleotides are TGTGCCACCAGTGATCCCCAGGGAAGGGATGGAAACACCATATATTTT. Translation: CATSDPQGRDGNTIYF.

The V call is TRBV27, the J call TRBJ2-2, with D uncertain. Trimming stripped 10 bases from V and 0 bases from J, with 15 bases between. Germline V gene lookup returns CDR1 MNHEY and CDR2 SMNVEV (reference sequence). There are 15 residues in the CDR3. The CDR3 sequence: CATHRSVANTGELFF. CDR3 DNA sequence: TGTGCCACCCACCGATCCGTCGCGAACACCGGGGAGCTGTTTTTT.

The rearrangement uses TRBV28 and TRBJ2-1; 9 nucleotides align to TRBD2. Looked up from germline, CDR1 is MDHEN and CDR2 is SYDVKM. V shed 7 bases, J shed 7 bases, and the junction held 11 bases outside the gene matches. CDR3 size: 15 residues. CDR3 sequence (DNA): TGTGCCAGCACCCTGGGGACTAGCCTTTGGAATGAGCAGTTCTTC. Protein: CASTLGTSLWNEQFF. The entire variable domain, with the rest obtained from reference TRBV28 and TRBJ2-1, is as follows: DVKVTQSSRYLVKRTGEKVFLECVQDMDHENMFWYRQDPGLGLRLIYFSYDVKMKEKGDIPEGYSVSREKKERFSLILESASTNQTSMYLCASTLGTSLWNEQFFGPGTRLTVL.

A few counts support this clonotype. The V and J genes are TRBV9 and TRBJ2-7; D unclear. Germline V CDR1 and CDR2: SGDLS, YYNGEE. The CDR3 has 14 amino acids. Between the trimmed V and J ends, which lost 4 bases and 3 bases, there was a span of 14 bases. In nucleotides, the CDR3 is TGTGCCAGCAGCCCCAGTGGCCCAAGCTACGAGCAGTACTTC. Translation gives CASSPSGPSYEQYF.

The chain links TRBV4-3 to TRBJ2-3; 11 bases are a match to TRBD2. J lost 3 bases, V lost 0 bases, and 2 bases had no gene match. Germline assignment: CDR1 LGHNA and CDR2 YSLEER. CDR3 length: 16 residues. DNA for the CDR3: TGCGCCAGCAGCCAAGAACTAGCGGGAGTAACAGATACGCAGTATTTT. The encoded protein is CASSQELAGVTDTQYF.